This record looks at one TCR gamma chain sequence and its context. Its cognate antigen is unknown. Sequences come from RNA converted to cDNA by reverse transcription. Multiplex PCR used pooled V-gene forward primers and a constant-region reverse primer to amplify CDR3s. TCRdb re-identified clones in the multiplex PCR reads via CATT. The table includes tens of thousands of gamma-chain clones, around 18% detected once. The CDR3 consists of 18 residues. Germline loops: CDR1 EGSTGY, CDR2 YDSYTSSV. After removal of 1 base from V and 6 bases from J, the junction contained 17 bases not matched to a gene. The data originate from a study of Vδ1+ human thymocytes. Findings and limits, study-wide: Unlike peripheral blood Vdelta1+ controls, thymic delta-chain sequences included approximately 21% Vdelta2 and few Vdelta3. Thymic TRG and TRD repertoires appeared highly polyclonal, with Gaussian CDR3 length distributions.

The sequencing input was Vdelta1+ gamma-delta thymocytes from the thymus. Documented subset: FACS-sorted CD3+ TCRalphabeta- TCRVdelta1+ TCRVdelta2- thymocytes. The sequence was obtained from a boy under two years old who had congenital heart surgery. V usage is TRGV4 and J usage is TRGJP2. This CDR3 is CATWDGSTGRSGDWIKTF. The CDR3 nucleotides are TGTGCCACCTGGGATGGATCAACAGGCCGTAGCGGTGATTGGATCAAGACGTTT.